Shown below are 29 T cell receptor beta chains from a single sample sequenced in a study of T cells in tuberculosis. After thawing and overnight rest, PBMC were stained with GMM-loaded CD1B tetramer, viability dye and anti-CD3 for sorting. C32 glucose monomycolate from Rhodococcus equi was loaded onto the CD1B tetramers. TCRdb keeps only in-frame clones here, not all; method: immunoSEQ multiplex PCR. Altogether roughly 61,000 clones are present, roughly 88% being singletons, with the ten largest covering 20% to 25%. Sequencing was carried out using CD1b-GMM tetramer-negative cells sorted from PBMCs. Receptor source: an adult woman with latent tuberculosis.

The CDR3 loop is CASTQPGQPYEQYF. For the CDR3, the DNA is TGTGCCAGCACTCAACCGGGACAACCCTACGAGCAGTACTTC. The V and J genes are TRBV6-9 and TRBJ2-7; TRBD1 might be the D (6 bases). This CDR3 region has 14 residues. Germline V CDR1 and CDR2: MNHGY, SVAAGI. The V end lost 7 bases, the J end lost 2 bases, and 15 bases lay between the germline ends.

The V call is TRBV7-8, the J call TRBJ2-7; a weak D match, TRBD1 (5 bases). Trimming pared 1 base from V and 3 bases from J, leaving 10 bases between. The CDR3 totals 14 residues. The V gene's germline CDR1 is SGHVS and CDR2 FQNEAQ. The CDR3 reads CASSLVGAVYEQYF. CDR3 nucleotide sequence: TGTGCCAGCAGCTTAGTTGGGGCTGTCTACGAGCAGTACTTC. The full variable domain, its missing parts supplied by reference TRBV7-8 and TRBJ2-7, is GAGVSQSPRYKVAKRGQDVALRCDPISGHVSLFWYQQALGQGPEFLTYFQNEAQLDKSGLPSDRFFAERPEGSVSTLKIQRTQQEDSAVYLCASSLVGAVYEQYFGPGTRLTVT.

The chain links TRBV9 to TRBJ2-5, with TRBD2 matching 9 bases. This CDR3 spans 15 amino acids. J lost 5 bases, V lost 1 base, and 6 bases had no gene match. Germline loops: CDR1 SGDLS, CDR2 YYNGEE. CDR3: CASSVNAGGLETQYF. The CDR3 region has the DNA TGTGCCAGCAGCGTAAACGCGGGGGGGCTGGAGACCCAGTACTTC.

The sample holds a few counts of this clone. V gene TRBV6-4 combines with J gene TRBJ2-1, with 10 bases identical to TRBD2. In germline, CDR1 is MRHNA, CDR2 SNTAGT. With V trimmed by 4 bases and J by 6 bases, 6 bases remained unmatched. CDR3 length: 15 amino acids. DNA for the CDR3: TGTGCCAGCAGTGTCCAGCGGGGGGGCGGCAATGAGCAGTTCTTC. This encodes CASSVQRGGGNEQFF.

This clone has a single count. The chain carries TRBV6-6 and TRBJ2-7; D possibly corresponds to TRBD1 (6 bases). The CDR3 loop spans 13 amino acids. CDR1 is MNHNY, CDR2 SVGAGI, per germline (reference sequence). V lost 7 bases, J lost 4 bases, and 14 bases lay in between. The CDR3 nucleotides read TGTGCCAGCACCCCGGTGGGGGCATACGAGCAGTACTTC. Residues: CASTPVGAYEQYF.

The sample holds one count of this clone. The rearrangement links TRBV7-2 to TRBJ1-2; 9 bases are a match to TRBD1. With V trimmed by 4 bases and J by 8 bases, 8 bases remained unmatched. The CDR3 totals 14 residues. Germline CDR1 SGHTA, CDR2 FQGNSA. The CDR3 reads CASSSETGGWGYTF. CDR3 sequence (DNA): TGTGCCAGCAGCTCTGAGACAGGGGGATGGGGCTACACCTTC.

This chain's CDR3 is CSVGLRGDTQYF. CDR3 DNA: TGCAGCGTTGGTCTAAGGGGAGATACGCAGTATTTT. V gene TRBV29-1 combines with J gene TRBJ2-3; TRBD1 is a possible D gene (5 bases). CDR3 length: 12 amino acids. Germline V gene sequence: CDR1 SQVTM, CDR2 ANQGSEA. Trimming removed 4 bases from V and 5 bases from J, with 10 bases in between.

The chain combines TRBV28 with TRBJ1-5; D remains ambiguous. CDR3 length: 17 amino acids. Looked up from germline, CDR1 is MDHEN and CDR2 is SYDVKM. V was pared by 6 bases and J by 0 bases, with 18 bases between. The CDR3 protein is CASRNREGLYSNQPQHF. For the CDR3, the DNA is TGTGCCAGCAGAAACCGAGAGGGCTTGTATAGCAATCAGCCCCAGCATTTT.

The V call is TRBV5-4, the J call TRBJ1-1; D gene ambiguous. Trimming pared 2 bases from V and 3 bases from J, leaving 11 bases between. Germline-derived CDR1 and CDR2 are SGHNT and YYREEE (reference sequence). There are 14 residues in the CDR3. The CDR3 spells CASSLGGRDTEAFF. In DNA, the CDR3 is TGTGCCAGCAGCTTAGGTGGGAGAGACACTGAAGCTTTCTTT.

V is TRBV10-3 and J is TRBJ2-7, with TRBD1 as a possible D gene (6 bases). The length of the CDR3 is 13 residues. V lost 11 bases, J lost 0 bases, and 14 bases lay in between. CDR1 and CDR2 (germline): ENHRY, SYGVKD. The CDR3 DNA sequence: TGTGCCGCTAAGGACAGCAGCTCCTACGAGCAGTACTTC. Translating gives CAAKDSSSYEQYF.

Only one count was recorded for this clone. V is TRBV29-1 and J is TRBJ2-5, with 8 bases identical to TRBD2. This CDR3 has 14 residues. With V trimmed by 4 bases and J by 7 bases, 11 bases remained unmatched. Germline CDR1 and CDR2: SQVTM and ANQGSEA. The CDR3 region has the DNA TGCAGCGTTGTAGCGGGACTAGGGGAAGGGACCCAGTACTTC. Translated: CSVVAGLGEGTQYF.

V usage is TRBV7-2 and J usage is TRBJ1-1, with TRBD1 as a possible D gene (5 bases). CDR1 is SGHTA and CDR2 is FQGNSA in the germline V gene. Trimming took off 5 bases at V and 4 bases at J, with 17 bases between the two ends. This CDR3 region has 15 residues. The CDR3 region has the DNA TGTGCCAGCAGCCCCCCAGGGCTTAGAAGCACTGAAGCTTTCTTT. Encoded protein: CASSPPGLRSTEAFF.

V and J are TRBV9 and TRBJ2-7; 7 bases are shared with TRBD2. This CDR3 spans 17 amino acids. CDR1 is SGDLS and CDR2 is YYNGEE in the germline V gene. After removal of 4 bases from V and 2 bases from J, the junction contained 15 bases not matched to a gene. The DNA for the CDR3 is TGTGCCAGCAGCCCCCGGGGGGAGGCGCTTTCCCCCTACGAGCAGTACTTC. This gives the protein CASSPRGEALSPYEQYF.

The rearrangement uses TRBV2 and TRBJ2-5; 11 bases align to TRBD2. CDR1 is SNHLY and CDR2 is FYNNEI in the germline V gene. CDR3 length: 15 residues. CDR3 amino acids: CALTSGLAVQETQYF. The CDR3 bases are TGTGCTCTAACGTCGGGACTAGCGGTGCAAGAGACCCAGTACTTC.

The CDR3 coding sequence is TGTGCCAGCAGTCCCAGGGGGCGCGGTAAAGAGACCCAGTACTTC. Its protein is CASSPRGRGKETQYF. J is TRBJ2-5 and V is TRBV6-1; 8 bases fit TRBD1. V lost 5 bases and J lost 3; bases outside the gene matches: 8. The CDR3 has 15 amino acids. Germline V gene lookup returns CDR1 MNHNS and CDR2 SASEGT.

V usage is TRBV6-4 and J usage is TRBJ2-3; TRBD1 matches 7 bases. The germline CDR1 and CDR2 sequences are MRHNA and SNTAGT. The J segment lost 3 bases and the V segment lost 5 bases, leaving 8 bases of the junction unmatched. The CDR3 extends over 15 amino acids. CDR3 nucleotide sequence: TGTGCCAGCAGTCTACAGGGGCAGGCGACAGATACGCAGTATTTT. This sequence encodes CASSLQGQATDTQYF.

This clone appeared a single time. The V call is TRBV18, the J call TRBJ1-2; D is ambiguous. The CDR3 loop spans 14 amino acids. V gave up 2 bases and J gave up 0 bases, with 7 bases separating them. Germline CDR1 and CDR2: KGHSH and LQKENI. For the CDR3, the DNA is TGTGCCAGCTCACCAACCGCAGCTAACTATGGCTACACCTTC. It yields the protein CASSPTAANYGYTF.

CDR3 sequence reads: CASSQDTGSDTEAFF. In DNA, the CDR3 is TGCGCCAGCAGCCAAGATACGGGGTCGGACACTGAAGCTTTCTTT. The rearrangement uses TRBV4-1 and TRBJ1-1; the D is unclear. The V and J ends lost 0 bases and 3 bases respectively, with 11 bases between them. This CDR3 has 15 amino acids. Per the germline V gene, CDR1 is MGHRA and CDR2 is YSYEKL.

The rearrangement uses TRBV19 and TRBJ2-1; D is perhaps TRBD2 (5 bases). Germline values: CDR1 LNHDA, CDR2 SQIVND (reference sequence). The CDR3 is 14 residues long. V was pared by 1 base and J by 5 bases, with 9 bases between. The CDR3 DNA follows: TGTGCCAGTAGTATAGCGGGAACCGACAATGAGCAGTTCTTC. Its translation is CASSIAGTDNEQFF. Full variable domain (missing parts from reference TRBV19 and TRBJ2-1): DGGITQSPKYLFRKEGQNVTLSCEQNLNHDAMYWYRQDPGQGLRLIYYSQIVNDFQKGDIAEGYSVSREKKESFPLTVTSAQKNPTAFYLCASSIAGTDNEQFFGPGTRLTVL.

The chain carries TRBV9 and TRBJ1-1, with D uncertain. Germline values: CDR1 SGDLS, CDR2 YYNGEE. The CDR3 runs 12 residues. With 0 bases removed from V and 5 bases from J, the gap between germline ends came to 5 bases. The DNA for the CDR3 is TGTGCCAGCAGCGTAGCCGGGACTGAAGCTTTCTTT. It codes for CASSVAGTEAFF. Complete variable domain (other parts from reference TRBV9 and TRBJ1-1): DSGVTQTPKHLITATGQRVTLRCSPRSGDLSVYWYQQSLDQGLQFLIQYYNGEERAKGNILERFSAQQFPDLHSELNLSSLELGDSALYFCASSVAGTEAFFGQGTRLTVV.

V gene TRBV7-2 combines with J gene TRBJ2-1; TRBD2 matches 14 bases. CDR3 length equals 15 residues. CDR1 SGHTA and CDR2 FQGNSA come from the germline V gene. Trimming cost V 5 bases and J 8 bases; bases outside gene matches: 5. CDR3 coding DNA: TGTGCCAGCAGCCTAGGGACTAGCGGGAGCTATGAGCAGTTCTTC. This codes for CASSLGTSGSYEQFF.

J is TRBJ2-7 and V is TRBV5-6; 11 nucleotides match TRBD2. V gave up 7 bases and J gave up 6 bases; unmatched junction bases: 6. Germline V CDR1 and CDR2: SGHDT, YYEEEE. The CDR3 has 13 amino acids. The CDR3 spells CASRGLAVSEQYF. CDR3 DNA: TGTGCCAGCCGGGGACTAGCGGTAAGCGAGCAGTACTTC.

This clone was seen just once. This rearrangement joins TRBV9 to TRBJ2-7, with D maybe TRBD2 (5 bases). CDR1 is SGDLS, CDR2 YYNGEE, per germline. The CDR3 totals 14 residues. With 4 bases removed from V and 3 bases from J, the gap between germline ends came to 14 bases. The CDR3: CASSPTGSLYEQYF. CDR3 in DNA: TGTGCCAGCAGCCCGACGGGATCTCTCTACGAGCAGTACTTC. Full variable domain (remainder filled in from reference TRBV9 and TRBJ2-7): DSGVTQTPKHLITATGQRVTLRCSPRSGDLSVYWYQQSLDQGLQFLIQYYNGEERAKGNILERFSAQQFPDLHSELNLSSLELGDSALYFCASSPTGSLYEQYFGPGTRLTVT.

The chain carries TRBV28 and TRBJ2-5; weak D call: TRBD1 (6 bases). The CDR3 is made up of 13 amino acids. Per the germline V gene, CDR1 is MDHEN and CDR2 is SYDVKM. Trimming left V 6 bases short and J 4 bases short, with 12 bases between. CDR3 amino acids: CASSNSRGETQYF. CDR3 nucleotide sequence: TGTGCCAGCAGCAACAGCAGGGGAGAGACCCAGTACTTC.

The chain combines TRBV19 with TRBJ2-5; D may be TRBD1 (6 bases). This CDR3 is 15 amino acids long. Trimming removed 1 base at V and 3 bases at J, with 12 bases between. Per germline, CDR1 LNHDA and CDR2 SQIVND (reference sequence). CDR3 in amino acids: CASSIVGTPKETQYF. In DNA, the CDR3 is TGTGCCAGTAGTATAGTGGGGACACCCAAAGAGACCCAGTACTTC.

This rearrangement joins TRBV7-6 to TRBJ1-1; a possible D gene is TRBD1 (5 bases). Trimming removed 1 base at V and 1 base at J, with 19 bases between. Germline CDR1 reads SGHVS; CDR2 reads FNYEAQ. CDR3 length: 18 residues. The CDR3 sequence is CASSLGPGRGAENTEAFF. CDR3 bases: TGTGCCAGCAGCTTAGGGCCAGGGAGGGGCGCTGAGAACACTGAAGCTTTCTTT.

The V gene is TRBV4-1, the J gene TRBJ1-6; 7 bases fit TRBD1. Unmatched junction bases numbered 0, after V lost 1 base and J lost 3 bases. There are 15 residues in the CDR3. Germline V gene data show CDR1 as MGHRA and CDR2 as YSYEKL. The CDR3 DNA reads as TGCGCCAGCAGCCAAGGACAGGGCTATAATTCACCCCTCCACTTT. This translates into CASSQGQGYNSPLHF.

The V gene is TRBV5-1, the J gene TRBJ1-2, with TRBD1 matching over 8 bases. The V segment lost 5 bases and the J segment 0 bases; nucleotides outside the gene matches: 6. Germline lookup yields CDR1 SGHRS and CDR2 YFSETQ. The CDR3 is 15 residues long. CDR3 DNA: TGCGCCAGCAGGGACAGGGAGTTCACTAACTATGGCTACACCTTC. This gives the protein CASRDREFTNYGYTF.

The count of this clone is one. The gene calls are TRBV6-5 and TRBJ2-7; D is unresolved. Germline loops: CDR1 MNHEY, CDR2 SVGAGI. The CDR3 sequence is 13 residues long. V was cut by 3 bases and J by 4 bases, with 10 bases left in between. The CDR3 DNA reads as TGTGCCAGCAGTTATAATGGCGGTTACGAGCAGTACTTC. Translation: CASSYNGGYEQYF.